Following are 16 T cell receptor beta chains from one sample sequenced in a study of human T cells and chemical hapten exposure. Time point defined: patch test 2, 6 weeks after DPC sensitization. Treatment of the sample: therapeutic diphenylcyclopropenone sensitization with weekly scalp DPC. TCRdb passed the RACE reads through MiXCR, listing each CDR3 protein once. Of a few hundred thousand distinct CDR3 sequences in the sample, just under 6.5% were seen once. The input for sequencing was whole blood, taken in connection with sensitization to the hapten diphenylcyclopropenone (DPC). These receptors came from a woman aged 18-35 years with alopecia areata. Some clones in this sample may be carry-over from other donors' samples.

V is TRBV10-3 and J is TRBJ2-3, with 11 bases identical to TRBD2. With 10 bases clipped from V and 2 bases from J, the junction kept 8 bases outside the gene matches. This CDR3 is 15 amino acids long. The V gene's germline CDR1 is ENHRY and CDR2 SYGVKD. In DNA form, the CDR3 reads TGTGCCAGCTTACCGGGACTAGCGGTCACAGATACGCAGTATTTT. Amino acid sequence: CASLPGLAVTDTQYF.

A word on this clonotype: Relative to the germline gene, one junction end is altered; a read error may explain this. The chain employs TRBV4-3 and TRBJ2-3; 7 nucleotides agree with TRBD2. Germline assignment: CDR1 LGHNA and CDR2 YSLEER. This CDR3 has 17 amino acids. The CDR3 loop reads CAGSQGVGRGGTDTQYF. In DNA form, the CDR3 reads TGCGCCGGCAGCCAAGGAGTAGGACGGGGGGGCACAGATACGCAGTATTTT.

This clonotype was counted many times. V gene TRBV6-2 or TRBV6-3 combines with J gene TRBJ1-6, with D maybe TRBD1 (5 bases). This CDR3 is 14 amino acids long. V lost 2 bases, J lost 8 bases, and 10 bases lay in between. The germline V gene encodes CDR1 MNHEY and CDR2 SVGEGT. The CDR3 DNA sequence: TGTGCCAGCAGTTACGGGCGGGACCATTCACCCCTCCACTTT. Its translation is CASSYGRDHSPLHF.

The chain joins TRBV10-3 to TRBJ2-5; maybe TRBD2 (5 bases). The CDR3 is 15 residues long. Trimming left V 9 bases short and J 5 bases short, with 22 bases between. From germline, CDR1 is ENHRY and CDR2 SYGVKD. CDR3 nucleotides: TGTGCCATTCGGGGAGCGTCGTCGTCGGGGGAGACCCAGTACTTC. It codes for CAIRGASSSGETQYF.

This clonotype turned up a few times. V and J are TRBV28 and TRBJ2-7, with D maybe TRBD1 (6 bases). Trimming took 6 bases from V and 3 from J, leaving 18 bases between them. The CDR3 sequence is 15 residues long. Germline V lookup: CDR1 MDHEN, CDR2 SYDVKM. CDR3 in amino acids: CASSPGTLKIYEQYF. The DNA of the CDR3 is TGTGCCAGCAGCCCCGGGACACTGAAAATCTACGAGCAGTACTTC.

The V and J genes are TRBV6-1 and TRBJ2-5; 9 bases line up with TRBD2. With 7 bases clipped from V and 7 bases from J, the junction kept 10 bases outside the gene matches. Germline V lookup: CDR1 MNHNS, CDR2 SASEGT. The CDR3 covers 14 residues. The CDR3 loop is CASTDPGREGTQYF. Written as DNA, the CDR3 is TGTGCCAGCACCGACCCCGGGCGGGAGGGGACCCAGTACTTC.

The gene calls are TRBV7-9 and TRBJ2-1, with TRBD2 matching 13 bases. Trimming cost V 4 bases and J 5 bases; bases outside gene matches: 8. The CDR3 length is 17 residues. Germline CDR1 reads SEHNR; CDR2 reads FQNEAQ (reference sequence). The CDR3 DNA follows: TGTGCCAGCAGCTACGCGCTGGGGACTAGCGGGGACAATGAGCAGTTCTTC. It specifies CASSYALGTSGDNEQFF.

This clonotype was recorded at least ten times. The chain is built from TRBV24-1 and TRBJ1-5, with a weak D call TRBD1 (6 bases). V was shortened by 4 bases and J by 6 bases, with 15 bases between the two germline ends. There are 15 residues in the CDR3. The germline gives CDR1 KGHDR, CDR2 SFDVKD. CDR3 nucleotides: TGTGCCACCAGTGACCGGGGGGGCCAGGTTCAGCCCCAGCATTTT. Amino acid sequence: CATSDRGGQVQPQHF.

This clonotype was observed many times. The V call is TRBV2, the J call TRBJ1-2; D possibly corresponds to TRBD1 (6 bases). Trimming cost V 7 bases and J 4 bases, with 10 bases left between them. CDR3 length equals 12 residues. Germline loops: CDR1 SNHLY, CDR2 FYNNEI. CDR3 in amino acids: CASTGGGYGYTF. The DNA of the CDR3 is TGTGCCAGCACGGGGGGCGGCTATGGCTACACCTTC.

This clonotype was picked up many times. V and J are TRBV6-2 or TRBV6-3 and TRBJ2-7; 11 bases line up with TRBD2. The germline V gene has CDR1 MNHEY and CDR2 SVGEGT. The CDR3 extends over 13 amino acids. With V trimmed by 6 bases and J by 6 bases, 4 bases remained unmatched. CDR3 nucleotide sequence: TGTGCCAGCAGCCGAGGACTAGCGGGCGAGCAGTACTTC. Amino acids: CASSRGLAGEQYF.

This clonotype showed up just a few times. V usage is TRBV10-3 and J usage is TRBJ1-1; no clear D gene. CDR1 and CDR2 from the germline V gene are ENHRY and SYGVKD. V was clipped by 4 bases and J by 7 bases, with 13 bases between them. The CDR3 is 13 amino acids. The CDR3 loop is CAISGTANLEAFF. CDR3 DNA sequence: TGTGCCATCAGTGGGACGGCAAACCTTGAAGCTTTCTTT.

The rearrangement uses TRBV11-2 and TRBJ2-4, with D possibly being TRBD1 or TRBD2 (5 bases each). The V and J ends lost 5 bases and 6 bases respectively, with 11 bases between them. Germline V gene data show CDR1 as SGHAT and CDR2 as FQNNGV. This CDR3 is 13 amino acids long. The CDR3 sequence is CASSLGDPNIQYF. As DNA, the CDR3 is TGTGCCAGCAGCCTGGGGGACCCAAACATTCAGTACTTC.

This clonotype was counted ten times or more. DNA for the CDR3: TGCGCCAGCAGCTCCGGGACTAGTGAATCCTACAATGAGCAGTTCTTC. Protein sequence: CASSSGTSESYNEQFF. The chain is built from TRBV5-1 and TRBJ2-1; TRBD2 matches 8 bases. The CDR3 loop spans 16 amino acids. V dropped 3 bases and J dropped 1; count of bases not matched to a gene: 6. Germline CDR1 SGHRS, CDR2 YFSETQ. Combining the CDR3 with reference TRBV5-1 and TRBJ2-1 gives the whole variable domain KAGVTQTPRYLIKTRGQQVTLSCSPISGHRSVSWYQQTPGQGLQFLFEYFSETQRNKGNFPGRFSGRQFSNSRSEMNVSTLELGDSALYLCASSSGTSESYNEQFFGPGTRLTVL.

This clonotype was picked up many times. The chain has TRBV6-5 and TRBJ1-1; no firm D call. Trimming left V 5 bases short and J 12 bases short, with 19 bases between. The germline V gene has CDR1 MNHEY and CDR2 SVGAGI. The length of the CDR3 is 13 residues. CDR3 DNA: TGTGCCAGCAGTCTTGAGGCAGGACGTTCCCCTTTCTTT. As protein: CASSLEAGRSPFF.

This clonotype occurred many times. The rearrangement joins TRBV2 to TRBJ2-2; D remains unclear. This CDR3 has 15 amino acids. With 6 bases removed from V and 4 bases from J, the gap between germline ends came to 15 bases. Per the germline V gene, CDR1 is SNHLY and CDR2 is FYNNEI. CDR3 sequence reads: CASRLQEISTGELFF. The CDR3 DNA follows: TGTGCCAGCAGACTCCAGGAGATCTCCACCGGGGAGCTGTTTTTT.

This rearrangement joins TRBV7-9 to TRBJ2-7; no definite D call. Trimming removed 5 bases from V and 3 bases from J, with 8 bases in between. The CDR3 runs 12 residues. Germline values: CDR1 SEHNR, CDR2 FQNEAQ (reference sequence). In DNA, the CDR3 is TGTGCCAGCAGCGGAGAGAACTACGAGCAGTACTTC. Translating gives CASSGENYEQYF.